This TCR beta chain was sequenced during a study of T-cell memory formation after mild COVID-19. General observations from the study: Later expanders leaned toward CD4+, whereas clones contracting from day 15 to 85 were balanced CD4/CD8.

TCRdb reprocessed the 5' RACE reads via MiXCR and lists one record per CDR3 protein. The table lists about 360,000 distinct CDR3 sequences, approximately 13% of them singletons. Trimming cost V 4 bases and J 4 bases, with 11 bases left between them. CDR3 length equals 14 residues. Germline CDR1 KGHDR, CDR2 SFDVKD. The sample holds a few counts of this clonotype. Antigen unknown. Sequencing was performed on PBMCs or a T cell subset sorted from them (not recorded which). This receptor was identified in a man younger than 35 who had mild COVID-19 (a few samples of this study predate the infection). Cell type and time point are not known. The genes are TRBV24-1 and TRBJ2-3, with unresolved D. The CDR3 DNA follows: TGTGCCACCAGTGACATGGTCAGCGCAGATACGCAGTATTTT. The encoded protein is CATSDMVSADTQYF.